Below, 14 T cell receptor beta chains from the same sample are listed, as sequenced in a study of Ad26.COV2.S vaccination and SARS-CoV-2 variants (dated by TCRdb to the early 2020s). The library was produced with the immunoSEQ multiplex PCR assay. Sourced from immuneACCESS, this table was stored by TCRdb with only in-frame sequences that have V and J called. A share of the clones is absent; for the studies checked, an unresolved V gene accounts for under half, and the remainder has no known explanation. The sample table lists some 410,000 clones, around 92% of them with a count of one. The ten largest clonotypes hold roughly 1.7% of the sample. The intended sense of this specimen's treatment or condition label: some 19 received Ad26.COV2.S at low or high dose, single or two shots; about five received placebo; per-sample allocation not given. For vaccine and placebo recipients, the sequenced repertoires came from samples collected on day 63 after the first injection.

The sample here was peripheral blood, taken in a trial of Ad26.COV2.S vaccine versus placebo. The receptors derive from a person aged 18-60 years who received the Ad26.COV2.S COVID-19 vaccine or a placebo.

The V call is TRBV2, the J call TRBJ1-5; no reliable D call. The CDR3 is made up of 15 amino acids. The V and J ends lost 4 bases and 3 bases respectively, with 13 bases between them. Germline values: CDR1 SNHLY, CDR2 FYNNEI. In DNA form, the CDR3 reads TGTGCCAGCAGTGGACCCTGGGAGACCAATCAGCCCCAGCATTTT. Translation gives CASSGPWETNQPQHF.

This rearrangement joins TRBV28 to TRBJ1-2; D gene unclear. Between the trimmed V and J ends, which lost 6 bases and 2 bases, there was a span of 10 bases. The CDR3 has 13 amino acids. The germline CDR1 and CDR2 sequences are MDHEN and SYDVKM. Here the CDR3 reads CASSQPRNYGYTF. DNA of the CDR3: TGTGCCAGCAGCCAACCCCGGAACTATGGCTACACCTTC.

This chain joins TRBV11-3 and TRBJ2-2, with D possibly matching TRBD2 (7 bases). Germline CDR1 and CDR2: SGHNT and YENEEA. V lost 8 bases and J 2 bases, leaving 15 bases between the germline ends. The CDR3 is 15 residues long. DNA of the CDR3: TGTGCCAGCCGGAGGGGGGGGACTAACACCGGGGAGCTGTTTTTT. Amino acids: CASRRGGTNTGELFF. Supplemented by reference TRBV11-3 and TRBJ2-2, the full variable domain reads EAGVVQSPRYKIIEKKQPVAFWCNPISGHNTLYWYLQNLGQGPELLIRYENEEAVDDSQLPKDRFSAERLKGVDSTLKIQPAELGDSAVYLCASRRGGTNTGELFFGEGSRLTVL.

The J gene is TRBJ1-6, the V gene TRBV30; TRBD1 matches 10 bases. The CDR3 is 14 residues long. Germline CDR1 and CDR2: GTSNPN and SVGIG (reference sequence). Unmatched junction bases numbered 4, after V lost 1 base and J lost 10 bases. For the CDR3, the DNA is TGTGCCTGGAGTGGACGGACAGGGGGATCACCCCTCCACTTT. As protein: CAWSGRTGGSPLHF.

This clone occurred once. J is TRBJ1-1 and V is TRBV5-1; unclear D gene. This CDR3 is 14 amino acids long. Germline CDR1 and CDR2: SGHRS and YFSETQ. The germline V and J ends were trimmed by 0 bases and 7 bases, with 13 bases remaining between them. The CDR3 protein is CASSLDPDFSEAFF. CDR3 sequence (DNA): TGCGCCAGCAGCTTGGATCCCGACTTTAGTGAAGCTTTCTTT. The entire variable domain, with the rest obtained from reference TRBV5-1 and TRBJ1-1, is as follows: KAGVTQTPRYLIKTRGQQVTLSCSPISGHRSVSWYQQTPGQGLQFLFEYFSETQRNKGNFPGRFSGRQFSNSRSEMNVSTLELGDSALYLCASSLDPDFSEAFFGQGTRLTVV.

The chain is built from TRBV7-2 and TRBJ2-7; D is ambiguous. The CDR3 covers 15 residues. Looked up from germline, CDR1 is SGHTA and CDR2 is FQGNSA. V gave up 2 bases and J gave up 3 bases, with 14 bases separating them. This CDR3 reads CASSLTRKDSYEQYF. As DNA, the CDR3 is TGTGCCAGCAGCTTAACCAGGAAGGATAGCTACGAGCAGTACTTC.

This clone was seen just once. The CDR3 DNA sequence: TGTGCCAGCAGCTTCTTACAGGGAGACTACAATGAGCAGTTCTTC. Residues: CASSFLQGDYNEQFF. The V gene is TRBV5-4, the J gene TRBJ2-1; perhaps TRBD1 as D (6 bases). Trimming removed 2 bases at V and 3 bases at J, with 12 bases between. This CDR3 comprises 15 residues. Germline V CDR1 and CDR2: SGHNT, YYREEE (reference sequence). Full variable domain (rest looked up from reference TRBV5-4 and TRBJ2-1): ETGVTQSPTHLIKTRGQQVTLRCSSQSGHNTVSWYQQALGQGPQFIFQYYREEENGRGNFPPRFSGLQFPNYSSELNVNALELDDSALYLCASSFLQGDYNEQFFGPGTRLTVL.

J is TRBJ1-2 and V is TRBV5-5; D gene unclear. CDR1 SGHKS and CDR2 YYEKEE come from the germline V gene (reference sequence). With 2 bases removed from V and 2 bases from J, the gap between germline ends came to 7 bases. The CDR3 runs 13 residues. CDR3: CASSLEGNYGYTF. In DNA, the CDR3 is TGTGCCAGCAGCTTAGAAGGGAACTATGGCTACACCTTC. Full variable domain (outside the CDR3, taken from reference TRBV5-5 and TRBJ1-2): DAGVTQSPTHLIKTRGQQVTLRCSPISGHKSVSWYQQVLGQGPQFIFQYYEKEERGRGNFPDRFSARQFPNYSSELNVNALLLGDSALYLCASSLEGNYGYTFGSGTRLTVV.

The chain's CDR3 is CASSPTGEEQYF. The CDR3 DNA follows: TGTGCCAGCTCACCGACAGGGGAAGAGCAGTACTTC. This rearrangement joins TRBV18 to TRBJ2-7; 8 positions match TRBD1. Per the germline V gene, CDR1 is KGHSH and CDR2 is LQKENI. V lost 3 bases to trimming and J lost 7 bases; unmatched junction nucleotides: 2. CDR3 length: 12 residues.

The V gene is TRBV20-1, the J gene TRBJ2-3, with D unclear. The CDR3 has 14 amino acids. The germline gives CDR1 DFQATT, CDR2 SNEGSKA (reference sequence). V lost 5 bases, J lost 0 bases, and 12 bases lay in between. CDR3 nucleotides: TGCAGTGCTGGTGAGACCTTTAGCACAGATACGCAGTATTTT. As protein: CSAGETFSTDTQYF.

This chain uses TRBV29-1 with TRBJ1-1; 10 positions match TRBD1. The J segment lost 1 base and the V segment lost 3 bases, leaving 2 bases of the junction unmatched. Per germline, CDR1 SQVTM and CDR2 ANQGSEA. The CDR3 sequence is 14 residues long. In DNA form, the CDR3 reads TGCAGCGTTGACCGACAGGGGGCGAACACTGAAGCTTTCTTT. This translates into CSVDRQGANTEAFF.

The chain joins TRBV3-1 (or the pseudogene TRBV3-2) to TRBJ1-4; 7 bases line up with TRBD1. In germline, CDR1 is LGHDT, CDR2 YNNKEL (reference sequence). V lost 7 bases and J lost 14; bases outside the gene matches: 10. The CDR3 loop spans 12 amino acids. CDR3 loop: CASKYENRGLFF. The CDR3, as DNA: TGTGCCAGCAAGTATGAGAACAGGGGTCTGTTTTTT.

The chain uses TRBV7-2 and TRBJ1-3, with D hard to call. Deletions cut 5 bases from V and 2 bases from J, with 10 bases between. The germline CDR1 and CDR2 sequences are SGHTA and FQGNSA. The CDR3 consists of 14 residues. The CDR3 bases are TGTGCCAGCAGCCTATTAGGAGCTGGAAACACCATATATTTT. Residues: CASSLLGAGNTIYF. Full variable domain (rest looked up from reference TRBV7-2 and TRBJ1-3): GAGVSQSPSNKVTEKGKDVELRCDPISGHTALYWYRQSLGQGLEFLIYFQGNSAPDKSGLPSDRFSAERTGGSVSTLTIQRTQQEDSAVYLCASSLLGAGNTIYFGEGSWLTVV.

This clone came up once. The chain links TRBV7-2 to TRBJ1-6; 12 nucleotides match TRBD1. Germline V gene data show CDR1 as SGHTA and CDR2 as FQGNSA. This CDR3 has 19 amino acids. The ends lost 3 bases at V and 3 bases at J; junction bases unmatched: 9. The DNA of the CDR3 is TGTGCCAGCAGCTTTCAGGGGACAGGGGGCGCAAACTATAATTCACCCCTCCACTTT. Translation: CASSFQGTGGANYNSPLHF.